This T cell receptor beta chain was recorded in a study of shared clonotypes between healthy human individuals. The method was immunoSEQ multiplex PCR; TCRdb's version includes in-frame clones alone and lacks a portion of them. There are fewer than 600,000 clones in the sample; 60% to 85% occur only once, and 10% to 15% lies in the top ten. V lost 5 bases to trimming and J lost 2 bases, with 13 bases between them. This CDR3 is 14 amino acids long. The germline CDR1 and CDR2 sequences are SEHNR and FQNEAQ (reference sequence). With respect to this clone: At the DNA level, this CDR3 is encoded by other sequences in the same sample as well.

Study donors comprised healthy, HIV-negative adults devoid of recent acute infection or vaccination. This sequence joins TRBV7-9 and TRBJ2-7; D tentatively reads TRBD1 or TRBD2 (6 bases each). The sequencing input was PBMCs. This TCR came from a woman aged 40-49 years in good health. Some clones in this sample may be carry-over from other donors' samples. Written as DNA, the CDR3 is TGTGCCAGCAGCCTCGAGGGGGGTCCCTACGAGCAGTACTTC. It codes for CASSLEGGPYEQYF.